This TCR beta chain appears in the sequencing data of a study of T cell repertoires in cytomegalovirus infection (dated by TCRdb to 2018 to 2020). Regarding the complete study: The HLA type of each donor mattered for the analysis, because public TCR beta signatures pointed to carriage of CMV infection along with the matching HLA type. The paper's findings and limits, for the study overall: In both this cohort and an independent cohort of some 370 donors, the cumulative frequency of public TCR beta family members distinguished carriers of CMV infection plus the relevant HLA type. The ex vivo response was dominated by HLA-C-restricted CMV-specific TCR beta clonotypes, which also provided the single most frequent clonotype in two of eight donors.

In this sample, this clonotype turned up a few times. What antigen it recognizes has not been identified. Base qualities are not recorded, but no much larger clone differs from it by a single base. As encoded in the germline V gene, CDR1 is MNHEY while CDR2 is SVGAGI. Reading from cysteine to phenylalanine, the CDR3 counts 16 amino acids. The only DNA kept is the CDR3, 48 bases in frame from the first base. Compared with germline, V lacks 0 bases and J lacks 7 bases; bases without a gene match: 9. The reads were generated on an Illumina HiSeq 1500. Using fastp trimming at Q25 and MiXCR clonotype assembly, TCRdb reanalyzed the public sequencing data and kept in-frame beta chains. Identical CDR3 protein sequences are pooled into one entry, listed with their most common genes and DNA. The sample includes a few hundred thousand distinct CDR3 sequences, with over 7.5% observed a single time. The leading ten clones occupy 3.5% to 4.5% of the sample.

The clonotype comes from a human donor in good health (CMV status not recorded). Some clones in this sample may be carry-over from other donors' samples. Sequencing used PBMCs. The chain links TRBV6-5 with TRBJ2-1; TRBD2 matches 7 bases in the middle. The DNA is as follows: TGTGCCAGCAGTTACTCAGCGGGGTTAGTAGGGAATGAGCAGTTCTTC. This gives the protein CASSYSAGLVGNEQFF.